The rows below give T cell receptor beta chains drawn from one sample of a study of shared clonotypes between healthy human individuals. Sequencing used immunoSEQ multiplex PCR; TCRdb keeps in-frame clones, though not all of them. The sample lists about 2.3 million clones, 85% to 95% occurring once. The sequenced material came from naive CD4+ T cells from PBMCs. These receptors all stem from a young man in good health. Some clones in this sample may be carry-over from other donors' samples. Both conserved end residues are part of each CDR3. The D gene is left open where the match is weak. The size field is filled for only some rows; it gives once, few, many or a size class.

size: -
D: -
V: TRBV5-1
J: TRBJ2-5
DNA: TGCGCCAGCAGCTCTACTCAAGAGACCCAGTACTTC
CDR3: CASSSTQETQYF

size: -
D: TRBD2
V: TRBV5-1
J: TRBJ2-2
DNA: TGCGCCAGCAGCAAGACCGGGACTAGCGTCACCGGGGAGCTGTTTTTT
CDR3: CASSKTGTSVTGELFF

size: -
D: TRBD2
V: TRBV5-4
J: TRBJ2-7
DNA: TGTGCCAGCAGCCCCGGGGGGAGTCCCTACGAGCAGTACTTC
CDR3: CASSPGGSPYEQYF

size: once
D: TRBD1
V: TRBV5-1
J: TRBJ2-1
DNA: TGCGCCAGCAGCTTGCTAGGGACAGATAGCGATGAGCAGTTCTTC
CDR3: CASSLLGTDSDEQFF

size: -
D: -
V: TRBV28
J: TRBJ2-1
DNA: TGTGCCAGCAGTTTGGACCCCGGTATGGATGAGCAGTTCTTC
CDR3: CASSLDPGMDEQFF

size: once
D: -
V: TRBV2
J: TRBJ1-2
DNA: TGTGCCAGCAGTGAAGAGGTGAAGGTCCCGGGCTACACCTTC
CDR3: CASSEEVKVPGYTF

size: -
D: -
V: TRBV5-4
J: TRBJ2-3
DNA: TGTGCCAGCAGCTTCGGCGGCGGAAGCGGAGATACGCAGTATTTT
CDR3: CASSFGGGSGDTQYF

size: -
D: TRBD2
V: TRBV11-3
J: TRBJ2-4
DNA: TGTGCCAGCAGCTTAGGAAGACTAGCGGGAAAAAACATTCAGTACTTC
CDR3: CASSLGRLAGKNIQYF

size: -
D: -
V: TRBV5-4
J: TRBJ1-4
DNA: TGTGCCAGCAGCTCCTGGTTAGCGGAGGAAAAACTGTTTTTT
CDR3: CASSSWLAEEKLFF

size: once
D: TRBD2
V: TRBV4-3
J: TRBJ2-1
DNA: TGCGCCAGCAGCCAAGAACTAGCGGGAGCGCAGTTCTTC
CDR3: CASSQELAGAQFF

size: once
D: -
V: TRBV6-6
J: TRBJ2-3
DNA: TGTGCCAGCCGGGGGAATACGCAGTATTTT
CDR3: CASRGNTQYF

size: -
D: -
V: TRBV28
J: TRBJ1-2
DNA: TGTGCCAGCAGTTCACCTAGTAGCTATGGCTACACCTTC
CDR3: CASSSPSSYGYTF

size: -
D: -
V: TRBV6-6
J: TRBJ1-5
DNA: TGTGCCAGCAAAGATAGCAATCAGCCCCAGCATTTT
CDR3: CASKDSNQPQHF

size: -
D: -
V: TRBV25-1
J: TRBJ2-5
DNA: TGTGCCAGCAGTGTCCGGGAAGCCCAGTACTTC
CDR3: CASSVREAQYF

size: -
D: TRBD1
V: TRBV2
J: TRBJ1-1
DNA: TGTGCCAGCAGTGAAGAGGGCAGGACAGGGAACACTGAAGCTTTCTTT
CDR3: CASSEEGRTGNTEAFF

size: -
D: TRBD2
V: TRBV7-3
J: TRBJ2-1
DNA: TGTGCCAGCAGCTTACTTTCGACAGCGGGGCACAATGAGCAGTTCTTC
CDR3: CASSLLSTAGHNEQFF

size: -
D: -
V: TRBV5-1
J: TRBJ2-7
DNA: TGCGCCAGCAGACCCGGCGCCCAGGACGAGCAGTACTTC
CDR3: CASRPGAQDEQYF

size: -
D: -
V: TRBV7-9
J: TRBJ1-1
DNA: TGTGCCAGCAGCCAGCCGTCTACAGGGTACACCACTGAAGCTTTCTTT
CDR3: CASSQPSTGYTTEAFF

size: -
D: TRBD2
V: TRBV27
J: TRBJ2-5
DNA: TGTGCCAGCAGCGCCCGCCCCAGGACTAGTCGGTGGGGCCAAGAGACCCAGTACTTC
CDR3: CASSARPRTSRWGQETQYF

size: -
D: -
V: TRBV7-8
J: TRBJ1-4
DNA: TGTGCCAGCAGCTTATCGGGGGGGCTGGGTGAAAAACTGTTTTTT
CDR3: CASSLSGGLGEKLFF

size: -
D: -
V: TRBV5-1
J: TRBJ2-2
DNA: TGCGCCAGCAGCATCGGGGGCGCCTCAGGGGAGCTGTTTTTT
CDR3: CASSIGGASGELFF

size: -
D: -
V: TRBV29-1
J: TRBJ2-5
DNA: TGCAGCGTTGGAGTGGAGGCCCAGTACTTC
CDR3: CSVGVEAQYF

size: -
D: -
V: TRBV5-4
J: TRBJ2-1
DNA: TGTGCCAGCACCTCCGCAGGCAGTAATGAGCAGTTCTTC
CDR3: CASTSAGSNEQFF

size: -
D: -
V: TRBV4-3
J: TRBJ2-7
DNA: TGCGCCAGCAGCCTATCGACGGGAGCCTACGAGCAGTACTTC
CDR3: CASSLSTGAYEQYF